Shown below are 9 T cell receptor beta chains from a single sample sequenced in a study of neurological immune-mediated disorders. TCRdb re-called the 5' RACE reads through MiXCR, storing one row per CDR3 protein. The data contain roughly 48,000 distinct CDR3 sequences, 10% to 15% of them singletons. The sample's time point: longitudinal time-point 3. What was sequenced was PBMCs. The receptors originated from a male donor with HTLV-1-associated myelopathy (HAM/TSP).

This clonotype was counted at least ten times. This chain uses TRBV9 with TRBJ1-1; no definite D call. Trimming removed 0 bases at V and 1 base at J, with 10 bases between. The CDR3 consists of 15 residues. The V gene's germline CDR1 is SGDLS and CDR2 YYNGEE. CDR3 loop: CASSVVSGGNTEAFF. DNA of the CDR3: TGTGCCAGCAGCGTAGTTTCCGGCGGGAACACTGAAGCTTTCTTT. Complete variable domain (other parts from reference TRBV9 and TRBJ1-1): DSGVTQTPKHLITATGQRVTLRCSPRSGDLSVYWYQQSLDQGLQFLIQYYNGEERAKGNILERFSAQQFPDLHSELNLSSLELGDSALYFCASSVVSGGNTEAFFGQGTRLTVV.

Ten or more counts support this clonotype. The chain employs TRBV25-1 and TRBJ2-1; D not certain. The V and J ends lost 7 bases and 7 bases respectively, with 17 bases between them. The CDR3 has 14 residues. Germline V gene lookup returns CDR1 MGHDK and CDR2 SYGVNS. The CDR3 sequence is CASTFGNLGNEQFF. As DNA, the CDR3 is TGTGCCAGCACGTTCGGAAATTTAGGTAATGAGCAGTTCTTC.

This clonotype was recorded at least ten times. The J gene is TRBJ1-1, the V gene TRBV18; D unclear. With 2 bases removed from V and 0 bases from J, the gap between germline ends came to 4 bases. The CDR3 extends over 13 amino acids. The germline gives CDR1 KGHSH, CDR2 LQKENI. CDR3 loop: CASSPSMNTEAFF. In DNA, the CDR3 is TGTGCCAGCTCACCATCTATGAACACTGAAGCTTTCTTT.

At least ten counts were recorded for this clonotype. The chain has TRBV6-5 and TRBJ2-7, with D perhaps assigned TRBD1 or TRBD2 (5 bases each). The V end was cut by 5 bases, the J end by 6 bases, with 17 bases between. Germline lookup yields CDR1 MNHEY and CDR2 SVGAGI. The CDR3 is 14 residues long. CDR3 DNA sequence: TGTGCCAGCAGTACCTGGGGGACCCCTCCCGAGCAGTACTTC. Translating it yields CASSTWGTPPEQYF.

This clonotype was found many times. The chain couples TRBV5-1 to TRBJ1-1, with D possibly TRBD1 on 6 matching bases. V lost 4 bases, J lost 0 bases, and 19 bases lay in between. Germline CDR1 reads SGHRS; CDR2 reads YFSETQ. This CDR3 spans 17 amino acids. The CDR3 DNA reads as TGCGCCAGCAGCCCGACTTTAGGACAGTCAGTGAACACTGAAGCTTTCTTT. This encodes CASSPTLGQSVNTEAFF.

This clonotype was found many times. CDR3 residues: CASSVGVLYNEQFF. CDR3 nucleotides: TGTGCCAGCAGCGTAGGGGTTCTCTACAATGAGCAGTTCTTC. The V gene is TRBV9, the J gene TRBJ2-1; the D is unclear. Germline-derived CDR1 and CDR2 are SGDLS and YYNGEE. The CDR3 runs to 14 residues. Trimming took 0 bases from V and 3 from J, leaving 7 bases between them. Variable domain in full (rest from reference TRBV9 and TRBJ2-1): DSGVTQTPKHLITATGQRVTLRCSPRSGDLSVYWYQQSLDQGLQFLIQYYNGEERAKGNILERFSAQQFPDLHSELNLSSLELGDSALYFCASSVGVLYNEQFFGPGTRLTVL.

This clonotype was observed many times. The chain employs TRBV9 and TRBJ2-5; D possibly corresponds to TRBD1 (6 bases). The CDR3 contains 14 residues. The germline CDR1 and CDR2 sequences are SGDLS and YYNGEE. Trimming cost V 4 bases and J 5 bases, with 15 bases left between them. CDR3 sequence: CASSLGHPRETQYF. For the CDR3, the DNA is TGTGCCAGCAGCCTGGGACACCCCCGGGAGACCCAGTACTTC.

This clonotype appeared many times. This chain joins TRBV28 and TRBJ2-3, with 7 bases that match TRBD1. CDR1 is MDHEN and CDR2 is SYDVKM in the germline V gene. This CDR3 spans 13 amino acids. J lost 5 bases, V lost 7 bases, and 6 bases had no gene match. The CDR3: CASNDRAKDTQYF. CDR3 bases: TGTGCCAGCAACGACAGGGCGAAAGATACGCAGTATTTT.

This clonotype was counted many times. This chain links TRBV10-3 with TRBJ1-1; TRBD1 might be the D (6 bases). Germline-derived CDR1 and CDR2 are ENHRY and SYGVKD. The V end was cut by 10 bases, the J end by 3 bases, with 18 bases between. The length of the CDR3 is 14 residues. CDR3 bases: TGTGCCACCCAGCCCGATTCAGGGGACACTGAAGCTTTCTTT. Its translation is CATQPDSGDTEAFF.